This is a list of T cell receptor beta chains from one sample in a study of T cells in localized non-small cell lung cancer. TCRdb keeps only in-frame clones here, not all; method: immunoSEQ multiplex PCR. Of about 82,000 clones listed, less than 85% are singletons. The sample in question was PBMCs, obtained before any cancer treatment. These receptors all stem from a man between 40 and 70 years old with stage II squamous cell lung carcinoma. Each CDR3 is given with its conserved first and last residue. The order of the fields is J gene, V gene, D gene, CDR3 protein. A D gene is named only where the DNA matches it firmly.

J: TRBJ2-6; V: TRBV11-2; D: TRBD1; CDR3: CASSQGTGIPLSGANVLTF
J: TRBJ2-1; V: TRBV7-3; D: TRBD2; CDR3: CASSLRGGPPFYNEQFF
J: TRBJ1-1; V: TRBV2; D: -; CDR3: CASNGQPNTEAFF
J: TRBJ2-6; V: TRBV4-3; D: -; CDR3: CASSQDRALLTGANVLTF
J: TRBJ2-1; V: TRBV29-1; D: -; CDR3: CSVDHGTGGEQFF
J: TRBJ2-7; V: TRBV6-1; D: TRBD1; CDR3: CATEYSGQGAYEQYF
J: TRBJ2-7; V: TRBV5-1; D: TRBD2; CDR3: CASSPASGSRYEQYF
J: TRBJ2-7; V: TRBV7-2; D: -; CDR3: CASSLLEKGEQYF
J: TRBJ1-2; V: TRBV6-5; D: -; CDR3: CASSYAVYYGYTF
J: TRBJ2-1; V: TRBV5-4; D: -; CDR3: CASSSSSYNEQFF
J: TRBJ1-5; V: TRBV4-1; D: -; CDR3: CASSQGQSSNQPQHF
J: TRBJ2-5; V: TRBV19; D: -; CDR3: CASSHSGVLQETQYF
J: TRBJ1-3; V: TRBV7-2; D: -; CDR3: CASSPPGWQTTGNTIYF
J: TRBJ1-1; V: TRBV7-9; D: -; CDR3: CASSFGGMNTEAFF
J: TRBJ2-7; V: TRBV6-5; D: -; CDR3: CASSYSVRGLSYEQYF
J: TRBJ2-7; V: TRBV18; D: -; CDR3: CASSQADLEQYF
J: TRBJ2-7; V: TRBV7-6; D: -; CDR3: CASSLEGSSYEQYF
J: TRBJ2-7; V: TRBV7-9; D: -; CDR3: CASSSSGTTYEQYF
J: TRBJ2-1; V: TRBV19; D: TRBD2; CDR3: CASSIDLWTSGEYNEQFF
J: TRBJ2-5; V: TRBV6-1; D: TRBD1; CDR3: CASMTGAYQETQYF
J: TRBJ2-1; V: TRBV4-1; D: -; CDR3: CASSQETGVSYNEQFF
J: TRBJ2-5; V: TRBV18; D: -; CDR3: CASSPRRAGFQETQYF
J: TRBJ2-7; V: TRBV4-1; D: TRBD2; CDR3: CASSRGTSGGSSYEQYF
J: TRBJ2-1; V: TRBV6-1; D: -; CDR3: CASSRTVNSYNEQFF
J: TRBJ2-1; V: TRBV11-2; D: -; CDR3: CASASSRAYNEQFF
J: TRBJ2-6; V: TRBV5-1; D: TRBD2; CDR3: CASSRGGISGANVLTF
J: TRBJ2-7; V: TRBV6-6; D: TRBD2; CDR3: CASGRAFYEQYF
J: TRBJ2-2; V: TRBV28; D: TRBD1; CDR3: CASSLRGPNTGELFF
J: TRBJ1-1; V: TRBV7-6; D: -; CDR3: CASSLGGGGTEAFF
J: TRBJ2-5; V: TRBV7-9; D: -; CDR3: CASSLYVGQPETQYF
J: TRBJ2-3; V: TRBV11-2; D: -; CDR3: CASSPSTVITDTQYF
J: TRBJ1-6; V: TRBV30; D: TRBD1; CDR3: CAWSWDRRNSPLHF
J: TRBJ2-2; V: TRBV7-9; D: -; CDR3: CASAPGPGELFF
J: TRBJ1-6; V: TRBV7-8; D: TRBD1; CDR3: CASSQRQGDNSPLHF
J: TRBJ2-6; V: TRBV29-1; D: -; CDR3: CSVAGSGANVLTF
J: TRBJ2-2; V: TRBV15; D: -; CDR3: CATSLGKIAGRGNTGELFF
J: TRBJ2-7; V: TRBV5-6; D: TRBD1; CDR3: CASTGTGPQSTYEQYF
J: TRBJ1-2; V: TRBV28; D: -; CDR3: CASSFVAADYGYTF
J: TRBJ1-1; V: TRBV5-6; D: TRBD1; CDR3: CASSHPHGTEYTEAFF
J: TRBJ2-3; V: TRBV5-5; D: TRBD2; CDR3: CASSFGTSGTDTQYF
J: TRBJ1-2; V: TRBV28; D: -; CDR3: CASSSTGTGYGYTF
J: TRBJ2-5; V: TRBV7-2; D: TRBD2; CDR3: CASSLSGSGETQYF
J: TRBJ1-6; V: TRBV2; D: -; CDR3: CASSEMSPDNSPLHF
J: TRBJ2-3; V: TRBV9; D: TRBD2; CDR3: CASSVEAGGRSTDTQYF
J: TRBJ2-7; V: TRBV5-1; D: TRBD2; CDR3: CASSPGTSGALYEQYF
J: TRBJ2-3; V: TRBV5-6; D: TRBD2; CDR3: CASSPVGGWDTQYF
J: TRBJ1-1; V: TRBV28; D: -; CDR3: CASSLYATANTEAFF
J: TRBJ2-7; V: TRBV4-1; D: TRBD2; CDR3: CASSQTSITDEQYF
J: TRBJ1-5; V: TRBV18; D: -; CDR3: CASSLDDRSNQPQHF
J: TRBJ2-1; V: TRBV7-2; D: TRBD1; CDR3: CASSVVRDRAGVSNEQFF
J: TRBJ1-2; V: TRBV18; D: -; CDR3: CASSPQRLTGRSSANYGYTF
J: TRBJ2-7; V: TRBV11-2; D: -; CDR3: CASSFGTSSSYEQYF
J: TRBJ2-7; V: TRBV6-6; D: TRBD1; CDR3: CASSRTGATYEQYF
J: TRBJ2-1; V: TRBV6-6; D: TRBD2; CDR3: CASSSLAGGNNEQFF
J: TRBJ2-5; V: TRBV14; D: TRBD2; CDR3: CASSSRLAGSRGETQYF
J: TRBJ2-3; V: TRBV5-6; D: -; CDR3: CASSSTGSTDTQYF
J: TRBJ2-2; V: TRBV4-3; D: TRBD2; CDR3: CASSPGLVDTGELFF
J: TRBJ1-1; V: TRBV4-1; D: TRBD1; CDR3: CASSQGIQGRTEAFF